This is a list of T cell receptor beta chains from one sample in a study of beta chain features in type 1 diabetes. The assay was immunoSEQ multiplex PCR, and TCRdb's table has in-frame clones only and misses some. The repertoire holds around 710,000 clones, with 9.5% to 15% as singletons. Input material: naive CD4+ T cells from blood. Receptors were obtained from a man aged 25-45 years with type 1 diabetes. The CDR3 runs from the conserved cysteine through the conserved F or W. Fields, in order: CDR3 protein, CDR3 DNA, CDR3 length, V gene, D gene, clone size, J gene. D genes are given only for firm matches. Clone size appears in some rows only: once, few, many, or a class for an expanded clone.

CDR3: CASSPLPVGTQYF
DNA: TGTGCCAGCAGCCCGCTCCCTGTGGGGACCCAGTACTTC
length: 13
V: TRBV7-9
D: .
size: few
J: TRBJ2-5

CDR3: CASSLLTGTAEKAFF
DNA: TGTGCCAGCAGTCTCCTGACAGGTACCGCCGAAAAAGCTTTCTTT
length: 15
V: TRBV27
D: .
size: few
J: TRBJ1-1

CDR3: CASSRGGGYEQYF
DNA: TGTGCCAGCAGCCGAGGGGGAGGGTACGAGCAGTACTTC
length: 13
V: TRBV7-2
D: .
size: few
J: TRBJ2-7

CDR3: CASSQQGETGDYNEQFF
DNA: TGTGCCAGCAGCCAGCAGGGCGAGACAGGGGACTACAATGAGCAGTTCTTC
length: 17
V: TRBV5-4
D: TRBD1
size: .
J: TRBJ2-1

CDR3: CAWSGAGGILQETQYF
DNA: TGTGCCTGGAGCGGAGCAGGGGGCATACTCCAAGAGACCCAGTACTTC
length: 16
V: TRBV30
D: TRBD1
size: .
J: TRBJ2-5

CDR3: CASSVVGSGANVLTF
DNA: TGTGCCAGCAGCGTAGTTGGCAGTGGGGCCAACGTCCTGACTTTC
length: 15
V: TRBV9
D: .
size: .
J: TRBJ2-6

CDR3: CASSLALSEGPNYEQYF
DNA: TGTGCCAGCAGCTTGGCCCTTAGCGAGGGGCCCAACTACGAGCAGTACTTC
length: 17
V: TRBV5-6
D: .
size: few
J: TRBJ2-7

CDR3: CACDLSGANVLTF
DNA: TGTGCCTGCGACCTCTCTGGGGCCAACGTCCTGACTTTC
length: 13
V: TRBV30
D: .
size: few
J: TRBJ2-6

CDR3: CASSVEGSAGELFF
DNA: TGTGCCAGCAGCGTAGAGGGTTCGGCGGGGGAGCTGTTTTTT
length: 14
V: TRBV9
D: .
size: few
J: TRBJ2-2

CDR3: CAFTRQDTQYF
DNA: TGTGCCTTCACACGCCAAGATACGCAGTATTTT
length: 11
V: TRBV30
D: .
size: .
J: TRBJ2-3

CDR3: CASRPRGRSYNEQFF
DNA: TGTGCCAGTAGACCCAGGGGACGATCATACAATGAGCAGTTCTTC
length: 15
V: TRBV19
D: .
size: .
J: TRBJ2-1

CDR3: CASSQEDSPSEVEQYF
DNA: TGTGCCAGCAGCCAAGAGGACTCGCCTTCGGAGGTCGAGCAGTACTTC
length: 16
V: TRBV4-2
D: .
size: few
J: TRBJ2-7

CDR3: CSVAPDTNSNQPQHF
DNA: TGCAGCGTTGCGCCGGACACTAATAGCAATCAGCCCCAGCATTTT
length: 15
V: TRBV29-1
D: .
size: .
J: TRBJ1-5

CDR3: CASSLGGFDEQFF
DNA: TGCGCCAGCAGCTTGGGTGGGTTCGATGAGCAGTTCTTC
length: 13
V: TRBV5-1
D: .
size: .
J: TRBJ2-1

CDR3: CASSLGVRTDDYGYTF
DNA: TGCGCCAGCAGCTTGGGGGTAAGGACAGACGACTATGGCTACACCTTC
length: 16
V: TRBV5-1
D: .
size: .
J: TRBJ1-2

CDR3: CASSLGEHQLKTF
DNA: TGTGCCAGCAGCTTAGGGGAGCATCAACTCAAGACCTTC
length: 13
V: TRBV7-3
D: .
size: .
J: TRBJ1-2

CDR3: CASSVGTAAEKLFF
DNA: TGTGCCAGCAGCGTCGGGACAGCGGCCGAAAAACTGTTTTTT
length: 14
V: TRBV7-2
D: TRBD1
size: .
J: TRBJ1-4

CDR3: CASSQGSRGRNTEAFF
DNA: TGCGCCAGCAGCCAGGGGAGTCGGGGGCGAAACACTGAAGCTTTCTTT
length: 16
V: TRBV4-1
D: .
size: .
J: TRBJ1-1

CDR3: CASSLEDRRYTF
DNA: TGTGCCAGCAGCTTAGAGGACAGGCGCTACACCTTC
length: 12
V: TRBV7-9
D: TRBD1
size: few
J: TRBJ1-2

CDR3: CASSLQVTEGLEQYF
DNA: TGTGCCAGCAGCTTACAGGTTACAGAGGGCCTCGAGCAGTACTTC
length: 15
V: TRBV5-4
D: .
size: few
J: TRBJ2-7